This TCR beta chain was sequenced in a study of siplizumab effects on memory and regulatory T cells. Repertoires were generated with immunoSEQ multiplex PCR, while TCRdb's copy carries only in-frame clones and drops some. The sample shows over 85,000 clones, around nine tenths of them seen only once. Germline CDR1 and CDR2: SEHNR and FQNEAQ (reference sequence). The V gene lost 0 bases and the J gene lost 0 bases, with 12 bases spanning the gap. The CDR3 is 17 residues long. Sequenced material: CD4+ T cells sorted from blood. J is TRBJ1-3 and V is TRBV7-9, with TRBD1 as a possible D gene (6 bases). The sequence derives from a human donor in good health. The CDR3 DNA follows: TGTGCCAGCAGCTTAGCTGGGGGGCAGCTCTCTGGAAACACCATATATTTT. This translates into CASSLAGGQLSGNTIYF.